This TCR beta chain derives from a study of T cell changes during pregnancy in multiple sclerosis. Profiled with immunoSEQ multiplex PCR; TCRdb holds only in-frame clones, not every one. Altogether tens of thousands of clones are present, roughly 92% being singletons, with the ten largest covering about 2%. This clone was counted a few times. The CDR3 consists of 16 residues. The V and J ends lost 0 bases and 5 bases respectively, with 17 bases between them. Germline V gene data show CDR1 as MNHEY and CDR2 as SVGAGI. The source material was peripheral blood, sampled in the third trimester of pregnancy. This clonotype originated in a female donor in good health, enrolled as a control in a pregnancy study. The chain combines TRBV6-5 with TRBJ2-7; tentatively, D is TRBD1 (6 bases). CDR3 nucleotide sequence: TGTGCCAGCAGTTACTCTTCTGGGGGCGTCAATAACGAGCAGTACTTC. Translated: CASSYSSGGVNNEQYF.